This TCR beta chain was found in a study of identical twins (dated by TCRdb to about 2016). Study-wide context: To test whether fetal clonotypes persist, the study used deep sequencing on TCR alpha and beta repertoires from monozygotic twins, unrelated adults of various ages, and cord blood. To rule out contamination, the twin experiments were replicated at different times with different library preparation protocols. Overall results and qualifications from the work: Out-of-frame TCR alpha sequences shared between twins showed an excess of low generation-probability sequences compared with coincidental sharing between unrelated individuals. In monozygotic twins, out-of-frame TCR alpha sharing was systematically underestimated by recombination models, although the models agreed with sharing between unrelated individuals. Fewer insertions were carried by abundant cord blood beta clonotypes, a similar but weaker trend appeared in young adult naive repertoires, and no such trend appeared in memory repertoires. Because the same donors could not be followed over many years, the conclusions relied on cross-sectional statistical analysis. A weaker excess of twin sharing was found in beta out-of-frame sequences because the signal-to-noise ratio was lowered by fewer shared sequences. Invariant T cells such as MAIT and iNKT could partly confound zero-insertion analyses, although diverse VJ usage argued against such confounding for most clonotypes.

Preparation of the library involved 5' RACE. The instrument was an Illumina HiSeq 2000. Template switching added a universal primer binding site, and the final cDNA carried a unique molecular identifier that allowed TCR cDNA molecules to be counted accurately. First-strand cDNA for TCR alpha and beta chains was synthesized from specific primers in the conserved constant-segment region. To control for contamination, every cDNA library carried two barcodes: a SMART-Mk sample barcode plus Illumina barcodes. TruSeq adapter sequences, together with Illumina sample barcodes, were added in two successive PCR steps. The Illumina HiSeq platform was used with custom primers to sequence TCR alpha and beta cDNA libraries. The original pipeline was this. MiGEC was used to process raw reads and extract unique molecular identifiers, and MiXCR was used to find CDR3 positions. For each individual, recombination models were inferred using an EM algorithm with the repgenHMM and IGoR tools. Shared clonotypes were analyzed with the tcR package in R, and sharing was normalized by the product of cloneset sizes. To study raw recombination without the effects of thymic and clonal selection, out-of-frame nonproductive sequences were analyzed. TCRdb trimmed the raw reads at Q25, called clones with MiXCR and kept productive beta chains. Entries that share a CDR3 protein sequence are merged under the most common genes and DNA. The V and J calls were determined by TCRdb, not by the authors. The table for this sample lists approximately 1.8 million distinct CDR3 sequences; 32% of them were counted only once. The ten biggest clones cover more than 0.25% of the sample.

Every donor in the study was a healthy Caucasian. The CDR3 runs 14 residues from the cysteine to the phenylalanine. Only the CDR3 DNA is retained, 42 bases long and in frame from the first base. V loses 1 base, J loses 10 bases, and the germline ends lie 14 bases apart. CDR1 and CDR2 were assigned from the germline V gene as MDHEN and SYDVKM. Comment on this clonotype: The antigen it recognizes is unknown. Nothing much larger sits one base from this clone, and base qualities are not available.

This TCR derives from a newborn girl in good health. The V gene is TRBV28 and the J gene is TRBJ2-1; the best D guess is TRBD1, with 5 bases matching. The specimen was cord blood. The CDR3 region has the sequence CASSLFARQSEQFF. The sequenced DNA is TGTGCCAGCAGTTTATTCGCACGACAGTCCGAGCAGTTCTTC. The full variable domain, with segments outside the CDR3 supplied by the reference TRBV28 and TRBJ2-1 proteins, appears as DVKVTQSSRYLVKRTGEKVFLECVQDMDHENMFWYRQDPGLGLRLIYFSYDVKMKEKGDIPEGYSVSREKKERFSLILESASTNQTSMYLCASSLFARQSEQFFGPGTRLTVL.